These T cell receptor beta chains were read from a single sample in a study of T-cell reconstitution after alpha-beta-depleted transplantation in children. TCRdb re-called the PCR reads with MiXCR, one entry per CDR3 protein. The data show 150,000 to 200,000 distinct CDR3 sequences, with approximately 7% seen just once and more than 2.5% held by the top ten. The sample was PBMCs from the stem cell graft donor, taken from the stem cell graft. The receptors derive from a human donor who donated a stem cell graft to a child with Wiskott-Aldrich syndrome. The CDR3 runs from the conserved cysteine through the conserved F or W. D genes are given only for firm matches. The size field is filled for only some rows; it gives once, few, many or a size class.

j_call: TRBJ2-1
d_call: .
v_call: TRBV28
clone_size: few
cdr3_nt: TGTGCCAGCAGTTTACTCGGACAAGATGAGCAGTTCTTC
cdr3_aa: CASSLLGQDEQFF

j_call: TRBJ1-1
d_call: .
v_call: TRBV20-1
clone_size: .
cdr3_nt: TGCAGTGCTAGAGGTGAGATGAACACTGAAGCTTTCTTT
cdr3_aa: CSARGEMNTEAFF

j_call: TRBJ2-7
d_call: .
v_call: TRBV20-1
clone_size: many
cdr3_nt: TGCAGTGCCCCGTACTCACAAGGGGGCTACGAGCAGTACTTC
cdr3_aa: CSAPYSQGGYEQYF

j_call: TRBJ2-1
d_call: .
v_call: TRBV20-1
clone_size: .
cdr3_nt: TGCAGTGCTGGAGGGGGGGCAGGGGTAAATGAGCAGTTCTTC
cdr3_aa: CSAGGGAGVNEQFF

j_call: TRBJ2-3
d_call: .
v_call: TRBV2
clone_size: .
cdr3_nt: TGTGCCAGCAGTAGGTATCAGAAGACAGATACGCAGTATTTT
cdr3_aa: CASSRYQKTDTQYF

j_call: TRBJ1-1
d_call: .
v_call: TRBV7-2
clone_size: .
cdr3_nt: TGTGCCAGCAGGAAGGGTCAAGCCCTAACTGAAGCTTTCTTT
cdr3_aa: CASRKGQALTEAFF

j_call: TRBJ2-4
d_call: TRBD1
v_call: TRBV12-3/TRBV12-4
clone_size: many
cdr3_nt: TGTGCCAGCAGTCCCGGGACAGGGTCAAACATTCAGTACTTC
cdr3_aa: CASSPGTGSNIQYF

j_call: TRBJ1-5
d_call: TRBD1
v_call: TRBV7-9
clone_size: many
cdr3_nt: TGTGCCAGCAGCTTAGCCGGCCAGGGGGTTAGCAATCAGCCCCAGCATTTT
cdr3_aa: CASSLAGQGVSNQPQHF

j_call: TRBJ1-2
d_call: .
v_call: TRBV29-1
clone_size: few
cdr3_nt: TGCAGCGTTCCGGACAGTAACTATGGCTACACCTTC
cdr3_aa: CSVPDSNYGYTF

j_call: TRBJ1-1
d_call: .
v_call: TRBV12-3/TRBV12-4
clone_size: many
cdr3_nt: TGTGCCAGCAAGATAGGACATCTGAACACTGAAGCTTTCTTT
cdr3_aa: CASKIGHLNTEAFF

j_call: TRBJ2-1
d_call: .
v_call: TRBV29-1
clone_size: many
cdr3_nt: TGCAGCCCGGCCCTATGGTGGGAGGAGCAGTTCTTC
cdr3_aa: CSPALWWEEQFF

j_call: TRBJ1-1
d_call: .
v_call: TRBV29-1
clone_size: many
cdr3_nt: TGCAGCGTCGAAGCATTTGAAGTTTTCTTT
cdr3_aa: CSVEAFEVFF

j_call: TRBJ1-5
d_call: .
v_call: TRBV20-1
clone_size: many
cdr3_nt: TGCAGTGCTAGAGTCGCAGGGAACTCCTATAGCAATCAGCCCCAGCATTTT
cdr3_aa: CSARVAGNSYSNQPQHF

j_call: TRBJ2-3
d_call: .
v_call: TRBV20-1
clone_size: many
cdr3_nt: TGCAGTGCAATGGGGCCTTCAGATACGCAGTATTTT
cdr3_aa: CSAMGPSDTQYF

j_call: TRBJ2-7
d_call: .
v_call: TRBV30
clone_size: few
cdr3_nt: TGTGCCTGGAGAATCCGGGGAACCCCCTACGAGCAGTACTTC
cdr3_aa: CAWRIRGTPYEQYF

j_call: TRBJ2-7
d_call: .
v_call: TRBV12-3/TRBV12-4
clone_size: many
cdr3_nt: TGTGCCAGCAGTTCCTCGGGACAAACCTACGAGCAGTACTTC
cdr3_aa: CASSSSGQTYEQYF

j_call: TRBJ2-7
d_call: .
v_call: TRBV7-8
clone_size: .
cdr3_nt: TGTGCCAGCAGCTTAGCGCTTGGAAGCTCTGACTTCTACGAGCAGTACTTC
cdr3_aa: CASSLALGSSDFYEQYF

j_call: TRBJ1-1
d_call: .
v_call: TRBV12-3/TRBV12-4
clone_size: many
cdr3_nt: TGTGCCAGCAGTTATCAAAGCTGGAACACTGAAGCTTTCTTT
cdr3_aa: CASSYQSWNTEAFF

j_call: TRBJ1-4
d_call: .
v_call: TRBV24-1
clone_size: many
cdr3_nt: TGTGCCACCAGTGTCGGAGGAAAAGCGGAAAAACTGTTTTTT
cdr3_aa: CATSVGGKAEKLFF

j_call: TRBJ1-5
d_call: .
v_call: TRBV6-1
clone_size: many
cdr3_nt: TGTGCCAGCAGTGAAGGGGCAGATAGCAATCAGCCCCAGCATTTT
cdr3_aa: CASSEGADSNQPQHF